This TCR beta chain is drawn from a study of T cell changes during pregnancy in multiple sclerosis. This clone was seen once. CDR1 is MNHEY and CDR2 is SMNVEV in the germline V gene (reference sequence). Trimming shortened V by 6 bases and J by 2 bases, and 10 bases separated the two germline ends. The length of the CDR3 is 13 residues. Clones were sequenced by immunoSEQ multiplex PCR, and TCRdb holds only the in-frame ones, with some missing. The data contain around 95,000 clones, about nine tenths of them singletons. The chain employs TRBV27 and TRBJ1-2; D call uncertain. The specimen was peripheral blood, collected after pregnancy. This sequence originates from a female donor with multiple sclerosis, enrolled in a pregnancy study. CDR3 DNA: TGTGCCAGCAGCCCTTGGCTGAACTATGGCTACACCTTC. It codes for CASSPWLNYGYTF.